One and the same sample provided the 32 T cell receptor beta chains below, sequenced in a study of OX40 agonist ivuxolimab in advanced cancers. Repertoires were generated with immunoSEQ multiplex PCR, while TCRdb's copy carries only in-frame clones and drops some. The table records 70,000 or so clones, approximately 90% of them present only once. Source: CD4+ or CD8+ T cells sorted from blood, taken in a trial of the OX40 agonist ivuxolimab. The receptors were sampled from an adult with an advanced solid tumor such as melanoma, head and neck, liver or kidney cancer.

V usage is TRBV2 and J usage is TRBJ2-5; D is perhaps TRBD1 (6 bases). Trimming shortened V by 6 bases and J by 0 bases, and 17 bases separated the two germline ends. CDR3 size: 16 residues. Germline CDR1 SNHLY, CDR2 FYNNEI. As DNA, the CDR3 is TGTGCCAGCAGCGTAAGCCCGGACAGATACCAAGAGACCCAGTACTTC. It specifies CASSVSPDRYQETQYF. The full variable domain, with the rest looked up from reference TRBV2 and TRBJ2-5, is EPEVTQTPSHQVTQMGQEVILRCVPISNHLYFYWYRQILGQKVEFLVSFYNNEISEKSEIFDDQFSVERPDGSNFTLKIRSTKLEDSAMYFCASSVSPDRYQETQYFGPGTRLLVL.

The V call is TRBV5-8, the J call TRBJ1-1; possibly TRBD1 for D (5 bases). This CDR3 region has 15 residues. Trimming pared 0 bases from V and 4 bases from J, leaving 13 bases between. Germline CDR1 is SGHTS and CDR2 is YDEGEE. The CDR3 loop reads CASSLVMGTGTEAFF. The CDR3, as DNA: TGTGCCAGCAGCTTGGTGATGGGGACCGGCACTGAAGCTTTCTTT.

The rearrangement links TRBV7-8 to TRBJ2-1; TRBD2 matches 9 bases. The ends lost 5 bases at V and 12 bases at J; junction bases unmatched: 11. This CDR3 comprises 14 residues. Per the germline V gene, CDR1 is SGHVS and CDR2 is FQNEAQ. The CDR3 region is CASSPLAGEEWQFF. The CDR3 nucleotides read TGTGCCAGCAGCCCCTTAGCGGGAGAGGAATGGCAGTTCTTC. Full variable domain (missing parts from reference TRBV7-8 and TRBJ2-1): GAGVSQSPRYKVAKRGQDVALRCDPISGHVSLFWYQQALGQGPEFLTYFQNEAQLDKSGLPSDRFFAERPEGSVSTLKIQRTQQEDSAVYLCASSPLAGEEWQFFGPGTRLTVL.

The chain combines TRBV4-3 with TRBJ1-4, with D possibly matching TRBD1 (5 bases). Germline V gene sequence: CDR1 LGHNA, CDR2 YSLEER. V lost 4 bases and J 5 bases, leaving 11 bases between the germline ends. The CDR3 has 14 amino acids. Written as DNA, the CDR3 is TGCGCCAGCAGCCCGACAGAAGAGAATGAAAAACTGTTTTTT. Residues: CASSPTEENEKLFF.

The rearrangement uses TRBV27 and TRBJ1-4; D perhaps matches TRBD1 (5 bases). In germline, CDR1 is MNHEY, CDR2 SMNVEV (reference sequence). CDR3 length: 14 amino acids. V lost 6 bases, J lost 3 bases, and 11 bases lay in between. In DNA form, the CDR3 reads TGTGCCAGCAGCCGCTTAGGGGCTAATGAAAAACTGTTTTTT. Amino acid sequence: CASSRLGANEKLFF.

CDR3 sequence (DNA): TGTGCCAGCAGCTTTATGCTAGCCGGCTCCTACAATGAGCAGTTCTTC. Translated, it gives CASSFMLAGSYNEQFF. The chain joins TRBV7-9 to TRBJ2-1; maybe TRBD2 (5 bases). Between the trimmed V and J ends, which lost 3 bases and 0 bases, there was a span of 12 bases. This CDR3 has 16 amino acids. Germline CDR1 is SEHNR and CDR2 is FQNEAQ (reference sequence).

J is TRBJ2-1 and V is TRBV7-9; 9 positions match TRBD2. V trimming: 4 bases; J trimming: 7 bases; junction bases outside the gene matches: 8. The length of the CDR3 is 15 residues. The V gene's germline CDR1 is SEHNR and CDR2 FQNEAQ (reference sequence). The CDR3 DNA sequence: TGTGCCAGCAGCTCCACAGCGGGAGGCGAGAATGAGCAGTTCTTC. Protein product: CASSSTAGGENEQFF. Variable domain in full (rest from reference TRBV7-9 and TRBJ2-1): DTGVSQNPRHKITKRGQNVTFRCDPISEHNRLYWYRQTLGQGPEFLTYFQNEAQLEKSRLLSDRFSAERPKGSFSTLEIQRTEQGDSAMYLCASSSTAGGENEQFFGPGTRLTVL.

The V gene is TRBV11-2, the J gene TRBJ2-1, with D possibly called TRBD1 or TRBD2 (5 bases each). Germline V gives CDR1 SGHAT, CDR2 FQNNGV. This CDR3 region has 16 residues. Trimming stripped 3 bases from V and 9 bases from J, with 21 bases between. The CDR3 reads CASSFDLGEYNGEQFF. In nucleotides, the CDR3 is TGTGCCAGCAGCTTCGATTTGGGGGAGTATAATGGTGAGCAGTTCTTC.

The chain is built from TRBV5-6 and TRBJ2-7, with a weak D call TRBD1 (5 bases). This CDR3 has 15 amino acids. V was trimmed by 3 bases and J by 2 bases, leaving 15 bases between them. Germline V gives CDR1 SGHDT, CDR2 YYEEEE. The CDR3: CASSSGLKNAYEQYF. The CDR3 bases are TGTGCCAGCAGCTCAGGGCTAAAAAATGCCTACGAGCAGTACTTC.

V gene TRBV5-1 combines with J gene TRBJ2-1; D possibly corresponds to TRBD2 (5 bases). The V end was cut by 2 bases, the J end by 9 bases, with 9 bases between. Germline-derived CDR1 and CDR2 are SGHRS and YFSETQ. The CDR3 totals 12 residues. The CDR3 loop is CASSLGRAEQFF. In nucleotides, the CDR3 is TGCGCCAGCAGCTTAGGGCGGGCTGAGCAGTTCTTC.

The chain has TRBV7-2 and TRBJ2-7, with a tentative D call TRBD1 (6 bases). The V end lost 3 bases, the J end lost 5 bases, and 14 bases lay between the germline ends. The CDR3 loop spans 14 amino acids. The germline V gene has CDR1 SGHTA and CDR2 FQGNSA. In DNA, the CDR3 is TGTGCCAGCAGCTTTTTCAGGGGTACCCACGAGCAGTACTTC. Its protein is CASSFFRGTHEQYF.

This clone was recorded once. This rearrangement joins TRBV19 to TRBJ2-7; D is unresolved. V lost 5 bases and J lost 1, with 12 bases in between. CDR3 size: 14 residues. CDR1 is LNHDA, CDR2 SQIVND, per germline (reference sequence). The CDR3 coding sequence is TGTGCCAGTAGTCTGCAGACGGGTTCCTACGAGCAGTACTTC. Amino acids: CASSLQTGSYEQYF. The full variable domain, rest sourced from reference TRBV19 and TRBJ2-7, is DGGITQSPKYLFRKEGQNVTLSCEQNLNHDAMYWYRQDPGQGLRLIYYSQIVNDFQKGDIAEGYSVSREKKESFPLTVTSAQKNPTAFYLCASSLQTGSYEQYFGPGTRLTVT.

The J gene is TRBJ1-4, the V gene TRBV6-5; D is perhaps TRBD1 (5 bases). From germline, CDR1 is MNHEY and CDR2 SVGAGI. The CDR3 is made up of 15 amino acids. Trimming shortened V by 5 bases and J by 7 bases, and 17 bases separated the two germline ends. Here the CDR3 DNA reads TGTGCCAGCAGTCCTTCAATTTGGGGGGTTGAAAAACTGTTTTTT. Translation gives CASSPSIWGVEKLFF.

The CDR3 sequence is CAWSNGGINEQFF. The CDR3 nucleotides are TGTGCCTGGAGCAATGGGGGCATCAATGAGCAGTTCTTC. This chain links TRBV30 with TRBJ2-1; tentative D call: TRBD1 (6 bases). The V gene's germline CDR1 is GTSNPN and CDR2 SVGIG (reference sequence). V dropped 3 bases and J dropped 6 bases, with 12 bases sitting between them. This CDR3 comprises 13 residues. The whole variable domain, remainder taken from reference TRBV30 and TRBJ2-1, is SQTIHQWPATLVQPVGSPLSLECTVEGTSNPNLYWYRQAAGRGLQLLFYSVGIGQISSEVPQNLSASRPQDRQFILSSKKLLLSDSGFYLCAWSNGGINEQFFGPGTRLTVL.

The CDR3 loop is CASSPSYEQYF. In nucleotides, the CDR3 is TGCGCCAGCAGCCCGTCCTACGAGCAGTACTTC. The V call is TRBV5-1, the J call TRBJ2-7, with no clear D. The ends were cut back, 4 bases at V and 1 base at J, with 3 bases in the middle. This CDR3 region has 11 residues. CDR1 is SGHRS and CDR2 is YFSETQ in the germline V gene. Complete variable domain (other parts from reference TRBV5-1 and TRBJ2-7): KAGVTQTPRYLIKTRGQQVTLSCSPISGHRSVSWYQQTPGQGLQFLFEYFSETQRNKGNFPGRFSGRQFSNSRSEMNVSTLELGDSALYLCASSPSYEQYFGPGTRLTVT.

The J gene is TRBJ2-7, the V gene TRBV20-1; D is undetermined. There are 11 residues in the CDR3. Germline V gene lookup returns CDR1 DFQATT and CDR2 SNEGSKA (reference sequence). With 0 bases removed from V and 3 bases from J, the gap between germline ends came to 3 bases. The CDR3 nucleotides are TGCAGTGCTAGAGACAACTACGAGCAGTACTTC. As protein: CSARDNYEQYF.

The chain uses TRBV19 and TRBJ2-5; 9 bases are shared with TRBD2. V shed 4 bases and J 5 bases; nucleotides not matched to a gene: 14. This CDR3 contains 17 residues. Per germline, CDR1 LNHDA and CDR2 SQIVND (reference sequence). The CDR3 is CASSSPSGGLAGETQYF. The CDR3 DNA reads as TGTGCCAGTAGTAGCCCTTCCGGGGGGCTAGCGGGGGAGACCCAGTACTTC.

This chain connects TRBV5-4 to TRBJ2-1; 7 bases agree with TRBD1. The CDR3 is made up of 17 amino acids. The V and J ends lost 4 bases and 1 base, in that order; junction bases with no gene match: 11. Germline values: CDR1 SGHNT, CDR2 YYREEE (reference sequence). The CDR3 protein is CASSVLQGIGSYNEQFF. Written as DNA, the CDR3 is TGTGCCAGCAGCGTCTTACAGGGGATCGGGTCCTACAATGAGCAGTTCTTC.

The chain joins TRBV7-9 to TRBJ1-1; no firm D call. The germline V and J ends were trimmed by 1 base and 4 bases, with 4 bases remaining between them. This CDR3 comprises 12 residues. Germline CDR1 is SEHNR and CDR2 is FQNEAQ (reference sequence). CDR3 DNA sequence: TGTGCCAGCAGCTTAGGGGTCACTGAAGCTTTCTTT. This encodes CASSLGVTEAFF.

V usage is TRBV7-6 and J usage is TRBJ1-1; TRBD1 might be the D (6 bases). The V end was cut by 1 base, the J end by 8 bases, with 11 bases between. This CDR3 has 13 residues. CDR1 SGHVS and CDR2 FNYEAQ come from the germline V gene. DNA for the CDR3: TGTGCCAGCAGCTTAGGGTCAACAGGGGAAGCTTTCTTT. Translated, it gives CASSLGSTGEAFF. The whole variable domain, filled in from reference TRBV7-6 and TRBJ1-1, reads GAGVSQSPRYKVTKRGQDVALRCDPISGHVSLYWYRQALGQGPEFLTYFNYEAQQDKSGLPNDRFSAERPEGSISTLTIQRTEQRDSAMYRCASSLGSTGEAFFGQGTRLTVV.

The J gene is TRBJ1-1, the V gene TRBV30; D uncertain. V dropped 4 bases and J dropped 7 bases, with 13 bases sitting between them. Germline V lookup: CDR1 GTSNPN, CDR2 SVGIG (reference sequence). The CDR3 extends over 12 amino acids. The chain's CDR3 is CAWTDKPSEAFF. CDR3 DNA: TGTGCCTGGACAGACAAACCGAGTGAAGCTTTCTTT. Full variable domain (rest looked up from reference TRBV30 and TRBJ1-1): SQTIHQWPATLVQPVGSPLSLECTVEGTSNPNLYWYRQAAGRGLQLLFYSVGIGQISSEVPQNLSASRPQDRQFILSSKKLLLSDSGFYLCAWTDKPSEAFFGQGTRLTVV.

This clone has just one count. The rearrangement links TRBV7-6 to TRBJ2-2; TRBD1 or TRBD2 may be the D gene (6 bases each). Deletions cut 5 bases from V and 6 bases from J, with 19 bases between. The CDR3 length is 16 residues. CDR1 and CDR2 (germline): SGHVS, FNYEAQ. Here the CDR3 reads CASSPRDTWGSGELFF. The CDR3 DNA follows: TGTGCCAGCAGCCCGCGGGACACCTGGGGTTCCGGGGAGCTGTTTTTT.

Here the CDR3 reads CASSQVVGAEQYF. DNA of the CDR3: TGTGCCAGCAGCCAAGTGGTAGGAGCCGAGCAGTACTTC. This chain joins TRBV4-2 and TRBJ2-7, with no clear D. Trimming took 1 base from V and 6 from J, leaving 10 bases between them. CDR1 and CDR2 from the germline V gene are LGHNA and YNFKEQ. The CDR3 has 13 amino acids.

V usage is TRBV28 and J usage is TRBJ2-3; no definite D call. Trimming removed 4 bases at V and 2 bases at J, with 19 bases between. Germline CDR1 and CDR2: MDHEN and SYDVKM. The CDR3 loop spans 17 amino acids. The CDR3 nucleotides are TGTGCCAGCAGTTATCCTGCCGAAGGCCCAACCACAGATACGCAGTATTTT. The encoded protein is CASSYPAEGPTTDTQYF.

The chain joins TRBV7-9 to TRBJ2-7, with D uncertain. V lost 4 bases and J 4 bases, leaving 11 bases between the germline ends. CDR3 length: 13 residues. CDR1 SEHNR and CDR2 FQNEAQ come from the germline V gene (reference sequence). In DNA form, the CDR3 reads TGTGCCAGCAGCTCCTCCGGACGGTACGAGCAGTACTTC. Encoded protein: CASSSSGRYEQYF.

The chain uses TRBV11-2 and TRBJ2-1, with D possibly called TRBD1 or TRBD2 (5 bases each). V was cut by 5 bases and J by 1 base, with 12 bases left in between. Germline assignment: CDR1 SGHAT and CDR2 FQNNGV. The CDR3 spans 15 residues. The CDR3 spells CASSPRWGSYNEQFF. CDR3 bases: TGTGCCAGCAGCCCCCGGTGGGGGTCCTACAATGAGCAGTTCTTC.

J is TRBJ2-3 and V is TRBV15; 7 bases map to TRBD2. This CDR3 has 15 amino acids. Germline V lookup: CDR1 LNHNV, CDR2 YYDKDF (reference sequence). Losses at the gene ends were 5 bases for V and 1 base for J; bases not matched to a gene: 6. CDR3 in amino acids: CATSGRLAGTDTQYF. CDR3 bases: TGTGCCACCAGCGGCAGACTAGCCGGCACAGATACGCAGTATTTT.

This rearrangement joins TRBV5-6 to TRBJ2-2, with unresolved D. The CDR3 contains 12 residues. V gave up 4 bases and J gave up 6 bases, with 7 bases separating them. The V gene's germline CDR1 is SGHDT and CDR2 YYEEEE. Here the CDR3 DNA reads TGTGCCAGCAGCCCAACCCCCGGGGAGCTGTTTTTT. It encodes CASSPTPGELFF.

V gene TRBV27 combines with J gene TRBJ2-5; TRBD1 matches 8 bases. Germline V CDR1 and CDR2: MNHEY, SMNVEV (reference sequence). The CDR3 totals 15 residues. V shed 5 bases and J 2 bases; nucleotides not matched to a gene: 7. CDR3 in amino acids: CASSGGQDPQETQYF. In DNA, the CDR3 is TGTGCCAGCAGTGGGGGACAGGACCCACAAGAGACCCAGTACTTC.

This clone was detected only a few times. The chain employs TRBV19 and TRBJ1-1, with a tentative D call TRBD1 (6 bases). Trimming cost V 3 bases and J 4 bases, with 9 bases left between them. There are 13 residues in the CDR3. Germline V CDR1 and CDR2: LNHDA, SQIVND (reference sequence). The chain's CDR3 is CASSIGTTTEAFF. The CDR3 DNA follows: TGTGCCAGTAGTATCGGGACAACCACTGAAGCTTTCTTT.

This chain uses TRBV4-3 with TRBJ2-1; no firm D call. V was cut by 3 bases and J by 3 bases, with 15 bases left in between. Germline CDR1 is LGHNA and CDR2 is YSLEER. This CDR3 region has 16 residues. CDR3 DNA sequence: TGCGCCAGCAGCCAGATTCTCGCACTCGACTACAATGAGCAGTTCTTC. Translating it yields CASSQILALDYNEQFF.

J is TRBJ1-5 and V is TRBV21-1; the tabulated D call, TRBD1, remains unverified against the DNA. TRBV21-1 is marked as a pseudogene. CDR3 size: 15 residues. The CDR3 nucleotides read TGTGCCAGCAGGATTACACAGGGTAGCAATCAGCCCCAGCATTTT. Encoded protein: CASRITQGSNQPQHF.